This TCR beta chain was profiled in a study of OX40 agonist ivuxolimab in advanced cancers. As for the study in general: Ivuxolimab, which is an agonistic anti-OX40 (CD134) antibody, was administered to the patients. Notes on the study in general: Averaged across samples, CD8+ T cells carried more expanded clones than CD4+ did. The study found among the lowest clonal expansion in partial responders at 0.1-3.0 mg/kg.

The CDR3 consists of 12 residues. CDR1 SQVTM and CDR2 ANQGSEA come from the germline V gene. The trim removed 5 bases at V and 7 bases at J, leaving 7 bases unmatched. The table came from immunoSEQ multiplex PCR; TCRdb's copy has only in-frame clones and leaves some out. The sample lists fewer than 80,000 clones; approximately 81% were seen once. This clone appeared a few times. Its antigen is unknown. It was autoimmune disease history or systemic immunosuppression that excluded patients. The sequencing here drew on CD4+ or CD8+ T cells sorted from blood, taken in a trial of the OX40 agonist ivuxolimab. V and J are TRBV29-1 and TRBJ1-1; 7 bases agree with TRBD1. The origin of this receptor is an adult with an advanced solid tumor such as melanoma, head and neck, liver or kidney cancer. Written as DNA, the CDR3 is TGCAGCGTTACAGGGGCTTCAGGTGAAGCTTTCTTT. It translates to CSVTGASGEAFF.